Reported below is one TCR beta chain. This clonotype came up many times. This receptor's antigen is unknown. No much larger clonotype is one base removed from it; base qualities were not supplied. Instrument used: Illumina HiSeq 2500. Quantitative 5'-RACE with molecular barcodes was the method used to prepare the TCR beta libraries. The authors processed their data as follows. Disease-linked TCR variants were identified with a new computational method built on a probabilistic model of VDJ rearrangement. TCRdb reprocessing: public reads trimmed at Q25 with fastp, clones called with MiXCR, in-frame beta chains kept. A single entry per CDR3 protein holds the most common genes and DNA from its merged rows. These V and J calls derive from TCRdb rather than the authors' analysis. The sample includes some 330,000 distinct CDR3 sequences, with approximately 8.2% observed a single time. The ten most abundant clones make up more than 14% of the sample.

V is pruned by 4 bases and J by 0 bases, leaving 6 bases of the junction without a gene match. CDR1 and CDR2 were assigned from the germline V gene as SGHRS and YFSETQ. Reading from cysteine to phenylalanine, the CDR3 counts 16 amino acids. Only CDR3 DNA is held: 48 bases, read in frame from base 1. This specimen belongs to a study of CD8 T cells in ankylosing spondylitis (TCRdb year 2017). A note on the overall study: To find TCR variants linked to disease, the study profiled T cell receptor beta repertoires in ankylosing spondylitis patients and healthy donors. Peripheral blood samples were taken, and synovial fluid was additionally collected from ankylosing spondylitis patients. In total, the full study cohort was made up of nearly 110 healthy donors and approximately 24 ankylosing spondylitis patients. What the work shows at the level of the full study, not this receptor alone: In peripheral blood, the disease-linked clones were found at relatively low frequencies and had a CD8+ phenotype. The disease-linked clones were reported to be significantly enriched in matched synovial fluid samples from ankylosing spondylitis patients. Some motif variants had previously been reported in the synovial fluid and blood of reactive arthritis patients, which suggests shared mechanisms of disease initiation. A TCR beta motif of fewer than 10 highly homologous amino acid variants appeared characteristic of blood from ankylosing spondylitis patients.

Sequencing was performed on blood, either unsorted or a sorted T cell fraction (not recorded which). This chain joins TRBV5-1 to TRBJ2-2, and TRBD1 matches 7 of the central bases. This TCR was recovered from a male donor with ankylosing spondylitis. The DNA sequence reads TGCGCCAGCAGCACAGACAGGGCCTCGAACACCGGGGAGCTGTTTTTT. The resulting protein is CASSTDRASNTGELFF.